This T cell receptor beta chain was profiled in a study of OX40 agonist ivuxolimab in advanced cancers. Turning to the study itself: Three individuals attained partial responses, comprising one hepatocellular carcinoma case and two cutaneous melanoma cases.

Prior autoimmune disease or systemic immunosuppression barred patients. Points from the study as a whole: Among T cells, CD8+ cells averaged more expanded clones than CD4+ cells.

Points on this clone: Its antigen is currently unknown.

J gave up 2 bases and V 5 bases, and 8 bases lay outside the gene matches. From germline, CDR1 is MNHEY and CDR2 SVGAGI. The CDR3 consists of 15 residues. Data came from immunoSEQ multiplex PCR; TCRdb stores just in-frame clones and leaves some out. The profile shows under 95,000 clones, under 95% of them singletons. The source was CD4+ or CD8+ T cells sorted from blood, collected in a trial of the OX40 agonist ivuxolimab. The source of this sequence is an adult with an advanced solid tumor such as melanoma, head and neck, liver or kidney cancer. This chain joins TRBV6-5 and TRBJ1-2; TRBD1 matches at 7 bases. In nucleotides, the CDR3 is TGTGCCAGCAGTCGGTACGAACAGGGGAACTATGGCTACACCTTC. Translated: CASSRYEQGNYGYTF.